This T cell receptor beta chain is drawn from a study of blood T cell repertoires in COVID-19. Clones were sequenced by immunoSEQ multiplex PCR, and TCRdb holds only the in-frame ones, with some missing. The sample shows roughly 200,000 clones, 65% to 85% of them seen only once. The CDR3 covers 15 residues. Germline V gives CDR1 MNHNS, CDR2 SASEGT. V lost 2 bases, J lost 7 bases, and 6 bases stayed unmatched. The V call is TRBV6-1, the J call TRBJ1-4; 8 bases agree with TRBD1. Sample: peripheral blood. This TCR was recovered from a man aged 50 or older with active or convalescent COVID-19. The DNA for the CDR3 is TGTGCCAGCAGTGAACAGCAGGGGGCGCGTGAAAAACTGTTTTTT. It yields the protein CASSEQQGAREKLFF.